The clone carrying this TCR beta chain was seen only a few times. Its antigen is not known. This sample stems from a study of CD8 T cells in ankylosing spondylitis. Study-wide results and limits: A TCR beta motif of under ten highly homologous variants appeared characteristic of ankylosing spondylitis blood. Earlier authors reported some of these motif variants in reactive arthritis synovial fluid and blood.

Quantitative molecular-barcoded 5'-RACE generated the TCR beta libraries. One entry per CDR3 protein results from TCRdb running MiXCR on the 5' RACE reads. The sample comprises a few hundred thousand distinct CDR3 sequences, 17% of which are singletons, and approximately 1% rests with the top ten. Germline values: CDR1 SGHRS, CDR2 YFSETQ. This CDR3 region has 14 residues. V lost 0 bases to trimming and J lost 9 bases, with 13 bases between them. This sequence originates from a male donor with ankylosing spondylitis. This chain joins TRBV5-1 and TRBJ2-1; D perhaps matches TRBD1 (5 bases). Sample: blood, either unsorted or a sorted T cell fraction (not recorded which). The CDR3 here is CASSLGGPGGEQFF. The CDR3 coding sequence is TGCGCCAGCAGCTTGGGGGGCCCGGGTGGTGAGCAGTTCTTC. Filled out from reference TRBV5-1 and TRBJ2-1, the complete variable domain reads KAGVTQTPRYLIKTRGQQVTLSCSPISGHRSVSWYQQTPGQGLQFLFEYFSETQRNKGNFPGRFSGRQFSNSRSEMNVSTLELGDSALYLCASSLGGPGGEQFFGPGTRLTVL.